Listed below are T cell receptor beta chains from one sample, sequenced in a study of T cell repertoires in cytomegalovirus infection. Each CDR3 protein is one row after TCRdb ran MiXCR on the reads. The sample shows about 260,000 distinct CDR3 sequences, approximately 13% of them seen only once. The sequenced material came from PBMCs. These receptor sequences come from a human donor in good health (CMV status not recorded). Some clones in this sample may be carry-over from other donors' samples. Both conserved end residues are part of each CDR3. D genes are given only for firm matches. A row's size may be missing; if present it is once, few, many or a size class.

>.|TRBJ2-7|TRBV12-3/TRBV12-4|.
CASSPLGAAYEQYF
TGTGCCAGCAGTCCCCTCGGGGCCGCCTACGAGCAGTACTTC
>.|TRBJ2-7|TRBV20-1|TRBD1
CSADQTGGYEQYF
TGCAGTGCTGACCAAACAGGGGGCTACGAGCAGTACTTC
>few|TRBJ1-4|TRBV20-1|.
CSVAPGIGEKLFF
TGCAGTGTGGCTCCGGGGATCGGTGAAAAACTGTTTTTT
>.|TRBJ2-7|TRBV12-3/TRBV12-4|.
CASSFPGRPYEQYF
TGTGCCAGCAGTTTCCCGGGCAGACCCTACGAGCAGTACTTC
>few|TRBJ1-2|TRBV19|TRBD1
CASNSWDRGHSNYGYTF
TGTGCCAGTAATTCTTGGGACAGGGGCCATAGTAACTATGGCTACACCTTC
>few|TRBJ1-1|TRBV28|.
CASRVLGDVNTEAFF
TGTGCCAGCAGGGTTCTGGGGGACGTGAACACTGAAGCTTTCTTT
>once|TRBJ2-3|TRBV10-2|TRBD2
CASSHGLADTQYF
TGCGCCAGCAGCCACGGACTAGCGGATACGCAGTATTTT
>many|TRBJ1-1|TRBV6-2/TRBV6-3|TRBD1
CASSYSSLLRTGGDTEAFF
TGTGCCAGCAGTTACTCGTCCTTACTTCGGACAGGGGGAGACACTGAAGCTTTCTTT
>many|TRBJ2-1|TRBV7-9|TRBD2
CASSSSGRGIYNEQFF
TGTGCCAGCAGCTCCAGCGGGAGGGGGATCTACAATGAGCAGTTCTTC
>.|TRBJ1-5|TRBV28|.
CASLTSNQPQHF
TGTGCCAGCCTAACAAGCAATCAGCCCCAGCATTTT
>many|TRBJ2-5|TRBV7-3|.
CASSLRGMGRETQYF
TGTGCCAGCAGCTTGAGAGGAATGGGGCGGGAGACCCAGTACTTC
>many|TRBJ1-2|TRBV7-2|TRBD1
CASNKLDRGVGYTF
TGTGCCAGCAACAAATTAGACAGGGGAGTTGGCTACACCTTC
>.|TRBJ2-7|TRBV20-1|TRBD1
CSARQGAWGEQYF
TGCAGTGCTCGACAGGGTGCATGGGGCGAGCAGTACTTC
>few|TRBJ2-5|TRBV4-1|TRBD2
CASSFGLAGTQETQYF
TGCGCCAGCAGCTTCGGCCTAGCGGGGACCCAAGAGACCCAGTACTTC
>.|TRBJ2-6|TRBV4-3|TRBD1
CASSQYRGAGANVLTF
TGCGCCAGCAGCCAATACAGGGGTGCCGGGGCCAACGTCCTGACTTTC
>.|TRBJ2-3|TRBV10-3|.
CAISIGGTDTQYF
TGTGCCATCTCTATAGGGGGCACAGATACGCAGTATTTT
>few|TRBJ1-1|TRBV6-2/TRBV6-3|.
CASSYSILSNEAFF
TGTGCCAGCAGTTACTCGATCCTGAGTAATGAAGCTTTCTTT
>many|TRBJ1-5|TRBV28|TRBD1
CASSVGTAHSNQPQHF
TGTGCCAGCAGTGTGGGGACAGCCCATAGCAATCAGCCCCAGCATTTT